This entry lists 26 T cell receptor beta chains sequenced from one sample in a study of metastatic and nonmetastatic thyroid tumors. TCRdb re-called clones via MiXCR from the PCR reads. The sample lists about 85,000 clones, 8% to 9.5% occurring once. There were no patients who had received any treatment before thyroid surgery. Input material: blood. The receptor set was obtained from a female donor with papillary thyroid cancer or a benign thyroid nodule (not recorded which). Some clones in this sample may be carry-over from other donors' samples.

There are a few counts of this clone. A much larger clonotype is one base distant, so this may be a read error. This CDR3 fails to terminate in the conserved phenylalanine or tryptophan, so it likely reflects a read error. This chain uses TRBV24-1 with TRBJ2-1; 9 positions agree with TRBD2. The CDR3 runs 16 residues. The ends lost 0 bases at V and 4 bases at J; junction bases unmatched: 3. CDR1 is KGHDR and CDR2 is SFDVKD in the germline V gene. CDR3 residues: CATSDLRAGGYNEQFY. The DNA of the CDR3 is TGTGCCACCAGTGATTTGCGGGCGGGGGGGTACAATGAGCAGTTCTAC.

In this sample, this clone turned up many times. In DNA, the CDR3 is TGTGCCAGCAGCCGACTAGCGGGGTCTGAGACCCAGTACTTC. This codes for CASSRLAGSETQYF. V and J are TRBV6-2 or TRBV6-3 and TRBJ2-5, with TRBD2 identical over 11 bases. The CDR3 runs to 14 residues. The germline V gene encodes CDR1 MNHEY and CDR2 SVGEGT. The junction had 5 bases not matched to a gene; V was cut back by 6 bases and J by 5 bases.

This clone has a handful of counts. This sequence joins TRBV4-2 and TRBJ2-6; TRBD1 aligns across 7 bases. Unmatched junction bases numbered 19, after V lost 4 bases and J lost 4 bases. Germline V lookup: CDR1 LGHNA, CDR2 YNFKEQ. The CDR3 extends over 20 amino acids. In DNA, the CDR3 is TGTGCCAGCAGCCCCCCGTCCCGACAGGGCCTCCGGCGGGGGGCCAACGTCCTGACTTTC. This translates into CASSPPSRQGLRRGANVLTF.

Turning to this clone: This sequence may be a read error, since a much larger clone differs from it by one base. Other nucleotide sequences in the sample specify the same CDR3. V and J are TRBV10-2 and TRBJ1-3, with 7 bases that match TRBD1. The CDR3 consists of 16 residues. Germline loops: CDR1 WSHSY, CDR2 SAAADI. The CDR3 protein is CASSDRQGDSGNTIYF. The CDR3 region has the DNA TGCGCAAGCAGTGATAGACAGGGTGACTCTGGAAACACCATATATTTT.

For the CDR3, the DNA is TGTGCCAGCAGCCAAGGGTCCACTTCTAACTATGGCTACACCTTC. This codes for CASSQGSTSNYGYTF. The chain couples TRBV3-1 to TRBJ1-2; D is unclear. V lost 1 base and J lost 0, with 9 bases in between. CDR3 length: 15 amino acids. The V gene's germline CDR1 is LGHDT and CDR2 YNNKEL (reference sequence). Full variable domain (missing parts from reference TRBV3-1 and TRBJ1-2): DTAVSQTPKYLVTQMGNDKSIKCEQNLGHDTMYWYKQDSKKFLKIMFSYNNKELIINETVPNRFSPKSPDKAHLNLHINSLELGDSAVYFCASSQGSTSNYGYTFGSGTRLTVV.

This clone occurred many times. The rearrangement uses TRBV7-3 and TRBJ2-6; no reliable D call. The CDR3 extends over 16 amino acids. The germline V gene encodes CDR1 SGHTA and CDR2 FQGTGA. V dropped 5 bases and J dropped 0 bases, with 11 bases sitting between them. This CDR3 is CASSKRTDSGANVLTF. The CDR3 region has the DNA TGTGCCAGCAGCAAACGGACCGACTCTGGGGCCAACGTCCTGACTTTC.

Concerning this clone itself: A much larger clone sits a single nucleotide away, making a read error possible. The same CDR3 also results from other DNA sequences found in this sample. This chain uses TRBV28 with TRBJ1-2, with a weak D call TRBD1 (5 bases). Per germline, CDR1 MDHEN and CDR2 SYDVKM. Trimming removed 2 bases from V and 2 bases from J, with 6 bases in between. This CDR3 is built from 13 residues. For the CDR3, the DNA is TGTGCCAGCAGTTTACGGGGGAACTATGGCTACACCTTC. Protein sequence: CASSLRGNYGYTF.

This clone came up many times. J is TRBJ2-3 and V is TRBV20-1; D may match TRBD1 or TRBD2 (5 bases each). The CDR3 totals 13 residues. Germline-derived CDR1 and CDR2 are DFQATT and SNEGSKA (reference sequence). The ends were cut back, 3 bases at V and 2 bases at J, with 9 bases in the middle. The CDR3 reads CSASGAVTDTQYF. CDR3 DNA: TGCAGTGCTAGCGGGGCTGTCACAGATACGCAGTATTTT.

This clone was seen ten or more times. This rearrangement joins TRBV6-8 to TRBJ2-5, with D uncertain. Between the trimmed V and J ends, which lost 6 bases and 2 bases, there was a span of 10 bases. This CDR3 has 13 amino acids. Germline assignment: CDR1 MNHGY and CDR2 SAAAGT. The CDR3 protein is CASSHSEQETQYF. CDR3 nucleotide sequence: TGTGCCAGCAGCCACAGCGAGCAAGAGACCCAGTACTTC.

The sample holds many counts of this clone. The chain employs TRBV20-1 and TRBJ2-7, with TRBD1 matching 9 bases. In germline, CDR1 is DFQATT, CDR2 SNEGSKA (reference sequence). V lost 2 bases to trimming and J lost 6 bases; unmatched junction nucleotides: 2. This CDR3 has 12 amino acids. CDR3 in amino acids: CSARTGGPEQYF. CDR3 nucleotide sequence: TGCAGTGCTAGAACAGGGGGCCCCGAGCAGTACTTC.

This chain links TRBV29-1 with TRBJ1-2, with TRBD1 matching 9 bases. The CDR3 sequence is 11 residues long. V trimming: 6 bases; J trimming: 8 bases; junction bases outside the gene matches: 4. Germline assignment: CDR1 SQVTM and CDR2 ANQGSEA. The CDR3 is CSVDRGGGYTF. The CDR3 region has the DNA TGCAGCGTCGACAGGGGGGGAGGCTACACCTTC.

This clone turned up a few times. A read error is possible here, since a much larger clone lies one base away. This CDR3 is missing its conserved last phenylalanine or tryptophan, likely due to a read error. The chain uses TRBV30 and TRBJ2-3; the match to TRBD2 covers 13 bases. The CDR3 runs to 15 residues. From germline, CDR1 is GTSNPN and CDR2 SVGIG (reference sequence). Germline trimming cut 4 bases from V and 4 bases from J; bases unmatched to any gene: 5. The CDR3 DNA reads TGTGCCTGGAATCGACTAGCGGGGGGTCCAGATACGCAGTATCTT. Protein: CAWNRLAGGPDTQYL.

The sample holds many counts of this clone. This chain connects TRBV6-2 or TRBV6-3 to TRBJ1-1; D unclear. Trimming removed 8 bases from V and 4 bases from J, with 23 bases in between. Germline V gene sequence: CDR1 MNHEY, CDR2 SVGEGT. The CDR3 consists of 16 residues. The DNA of the CDR3 is TGTGCCAGCCAGCCTGGACTCCGGGCAGGATTCACTGAAGCTTTCTTT. This encodes CASQPGLRAGFTEAFF.

The chain links TRBV5-1 to TRBJ2-2; 9 nucleotides match TRBD2. Trimming at V came to 4 bases and at J to 0 bases, leaving 7 bases not matched to a gene. There are 17 residues in the CDR3. Germline V gene lookup returns CDR1 SGHRS and CDR2 YFSETQ. The CDR3 protein is CASSLPSGAPNTGELFF. As DNA, the CDR3 is TGCGCCAGCAGCCTACCTAGCGGGGCCCCGAACACCGGGGAGCTGTTTTTT.

With regard to this clone: A junction boundary mismatches the germline segment, possibly from a read error. This rearrangement joins TRBV6-9 to TRBJ2-7; 9 positions agree with TRBD1. The length of the CDR3 is 16 residues. Germline V CDR1 and CDR2: MNHGY, SVAAGI. The CDR3 loop reads CASSPVVRTGVYEQYF. The CDR3 DNA is TGCGCCAGCAGCCCCGTTGTCAGGACAGGGGTTTACGAGCAGTACTTC.

Details on this clone: A read error may produce the germline difference seen at one junction end. The V and J genes are TRBV5-1 and TRBJ2-1, with 8 bases fitting TRBD1. The V gene's germline CDR1 is SGHRS and CDR2 YFSETQ. The CDR3 is 15 amino acids. The CDR3 reads CASSLDFTGGNEQLF. The DNA of the CDR3 is TGCGCCAGCAGCTTGGACTTTACAGGGGGTAATGAGCAGTTGTTC. Full variable domain (missing parts from reference TRBV5-1 and TRBJ2-1): KAGVTQTPRYLIKTRGQQVTLSCSPISGHRSVSWYQQTPGQGLQFLFEYFSETQRNKGNFPGRFSGRQFSNSRSEMNVSTLELGDSALYLCASSLDFTGGNEQLFGPGTRLTVL.

This clone was seen ten or more times. CDR3 DNA sequence: TGTGCCACCAGTGGAGGACAGGTGACAGATACGCAGTATTTT. Residues: CATSGGQVTDTQYF. The chain is built from TRBV24-1 and TRBJ2-3, with 7 bases fitting TRBD1. Per germline, CDR1 KGHDR and CDR2 SFDVKD. This CDR3 has 14 amino acids. V shed 5 bases and J 3 bases; nucleotides not matched to a gene: 4.

The J gene is TRBJ1-2, the V gene TRBV7-9; TRBD1 aligns across 10 bases. Germline V gives CDR1 SEHNR, CDR2 FQNEAQ (reference sequence). The CDR3 loop spans 13 amino acids. The V gene end was trimmed by 7 bases and the J gene end by 8 bases; junction bases not matched to a gene: 7. The CDR3 bases are TGTGCCAGCACCAGACAGGGGGCGCAAGGCTACACCTTC. As protein: CASTRQGAQGYTF.

This clone was counted at least ten times. The genes are TRBV25-1 and TRBJ1-4; D uncertain. CDR1 is MGHDK and CDR2 is SYGVNS in the germline V gene. V lost 3 bases to trimming and J lost 8 bases, with 13 bases between them. CDR3 length: 14 residues. DNA for the CDR3: TGTGCCAGCAGTGAGACTGGGATCAGGGAAAAACTGTTTTTT. Translated: CASSETGIREKLFF.

To note about this clone: Possible read error: a much larger clone is one base away. Other nucleotide sequences in the sample specify the same CDR3. The rearrangement links TRBV18 to TRBJ1-2, with TRBD1 matching 10 bases. From germline, CDR1 is KGHSH and CDR2 LQKENI. CDR3 length equals 15 residues. CDR3 DNA: TGCGCCAGCTCACCGTCGGACAGGGGGTGGTATGGCTACACCTTC. Translation gives CASSPSDRGWYGYTF.

In its sample, this clone was seen many times. J is TRBJ1-2 and V is TRBV28, with D unresolved. Germline-derived CDR1 and CDR2 are MDHEN and SYDVKM. The CDR3 runs to 15 residues. Trimming shortened V by 4 bases and J by 0 bases, and 12 bases separated the two germline ends. The CDR3 bases are TGTGCCAGCAGTTCATCTGCTCGGGCTAACTATGGCTACACCTTC. Amino acids: CASSSSARANYGYTF.

This clone was counted many times. This chain links TRBV14 with TRBJ1-6; no firm D call. Trimming took off 5 bases at V and 0 bases at J, with 11 bases between the two ends. Per the germline V gene, CDR1 is SGHDN and CDR2 is FVKESK. The CDR3 length is 16 residues. CDR3 residues: CASSERESSYNSPLHF. For the CDR3, the DNA is TGTGCCAGCAGCGAGAGGGAGAGCTCCTATAATTCACCCCTCCACTTT.

In regard to this clone: Being one base from a much bigger clone, this may be a read error. The V call is TRBV20-1, the J call TRBJ2-5, with 11 bases lining up with TRBD1. The V and J ends lost 6 bases and 14 bases, in that order; junction bases with no gene match: 11. CDR3 length equals 12 residues. Germline CDR1 DFQATT, CDR2 SNEGSKA (reference sequence). CDR3 sequence (DNA): TGCAGTGCGGGGGGACAGGGGGTGTCCGAATACTTC. Protein sequence: CSAGGQGVSEYF.

This chain uses TRBV20-1 with TRBJ1-5; 9 positions match TRBD1. The CDR3 has 15 amino acids. The ends lost 5 bases at V and 0 bases at J; junction bases unmatched: 5. Germline CDR1 is DFQATT and CDR2 is SNEGSKA (reference sequence). The CDR3 DNA sequence: TGCAGTGCTCAAGCGGACAGGGGTAGCAATCAGCCCCAGCATTTT. It specifies CSAQADRGSNQPQHF.

This clone has at least ten counts. The V gene is TRBV20-1, the J gene TRBJ1-6, with a tentative D call TRBD1 (5 bases). Germline V gene lookup returns CDR1 DFQATT and CDR2 SNEGSKA (reference sequence). Trimming cost V 1 base and J 3 bases, with 13 bases left between them. This CDR3 spans 16 amino acids. CDR3 loop: CSARAGPNIYNSPLHF. CDR3 bases: TGCAGTGCTAGAGCGGGACCTAATATCTATAATTCACCCCTCCACTTT.

In its sample, this clone was seen a few times. The gene calls are TRBV12-3 or TRBV12-4 and TRBJ2-6; D is possibly TRBD1 (6 bases). Between the trimmed V and J ends, which lost 10 bases and 0 bases, there was a span of 22 bases. This CDR3 comprises 18 residues. The CDR3 DNA follows: TGTGCCACCGAAACCCAGGGGCGAGATGGCTCTGGGGCCAACGTCCTGACTTTC. Amino acid sequence: CATETQGRDGSGANVLTF.